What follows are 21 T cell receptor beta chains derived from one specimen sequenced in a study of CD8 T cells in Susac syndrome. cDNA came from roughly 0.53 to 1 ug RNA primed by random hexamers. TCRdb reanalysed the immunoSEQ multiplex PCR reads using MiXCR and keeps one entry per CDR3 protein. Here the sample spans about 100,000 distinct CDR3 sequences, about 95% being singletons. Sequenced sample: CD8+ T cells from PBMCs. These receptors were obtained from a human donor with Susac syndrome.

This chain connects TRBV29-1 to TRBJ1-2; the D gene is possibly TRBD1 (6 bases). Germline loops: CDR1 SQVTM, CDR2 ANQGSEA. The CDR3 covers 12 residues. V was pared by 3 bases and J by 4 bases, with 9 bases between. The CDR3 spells CSVDTGTYGYTF. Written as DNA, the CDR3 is TGCAGCGTTGACACAGGGACCTATGGCTACACCTTC.

The CDR3 coding sequence is TGTGCCAGCAGCTCCTCCTCGGACAGGGTCTACGAGCAGTACTTC. This sequence encodes CASSSSSDRVYEQYF. The V and J genes are TRBV7-9 and TRBJ2-7; 8 nucleotides line up with TRBD1. CDR1 and CDR2 (germline): SEHNR, FQNEAQ (reference sequence). The CDR3 sequence is 15 residues long. After removal of 4 bases from V and 3 bases from J, the junction contained 8 bases not matched to a gene.

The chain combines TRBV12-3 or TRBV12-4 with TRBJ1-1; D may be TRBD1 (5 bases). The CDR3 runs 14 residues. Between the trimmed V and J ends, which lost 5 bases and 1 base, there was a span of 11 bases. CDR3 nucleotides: TGTGCCAGCAGTAGCTCGGGGCCGAACACTGAAGCTTTCTTT. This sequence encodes CASSSSGPNTEAFF.

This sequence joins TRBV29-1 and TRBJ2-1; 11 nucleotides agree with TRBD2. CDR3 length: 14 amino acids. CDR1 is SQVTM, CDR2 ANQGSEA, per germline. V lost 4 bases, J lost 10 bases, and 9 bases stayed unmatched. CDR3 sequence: CSVGGTSGSGEQFF. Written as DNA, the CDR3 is TGCAGCGTTGGGGGCACTAGCGGGAGCGGCGAGCAGTTCTTC.

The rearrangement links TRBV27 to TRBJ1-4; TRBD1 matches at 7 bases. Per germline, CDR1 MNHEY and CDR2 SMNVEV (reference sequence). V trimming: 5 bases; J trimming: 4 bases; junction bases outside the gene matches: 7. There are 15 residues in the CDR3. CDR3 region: CASSVTGENNEKLFF. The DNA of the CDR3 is TGTGCCAGCAGTGTAACAGGGGAGAATAATGAAAAACTGTTTTTT.

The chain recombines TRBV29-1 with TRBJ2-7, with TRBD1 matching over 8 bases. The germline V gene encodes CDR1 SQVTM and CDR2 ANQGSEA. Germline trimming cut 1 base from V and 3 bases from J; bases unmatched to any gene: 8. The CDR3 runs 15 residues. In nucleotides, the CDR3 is TGCAGCGTTGAAGCGGAAGGGACAGGCGGCTACGAGCAGTACTTC. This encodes CSVEAEGTGGYEQYF.

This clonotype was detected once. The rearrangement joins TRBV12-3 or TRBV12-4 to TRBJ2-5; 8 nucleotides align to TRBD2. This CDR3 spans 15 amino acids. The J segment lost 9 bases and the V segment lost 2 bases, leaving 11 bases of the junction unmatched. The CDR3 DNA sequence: TGTGCCAGCAGTTTACGGTTAGCGGGGTTCGGGGCCCAGTACTTC. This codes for CASSLRLAGFGAQYF.

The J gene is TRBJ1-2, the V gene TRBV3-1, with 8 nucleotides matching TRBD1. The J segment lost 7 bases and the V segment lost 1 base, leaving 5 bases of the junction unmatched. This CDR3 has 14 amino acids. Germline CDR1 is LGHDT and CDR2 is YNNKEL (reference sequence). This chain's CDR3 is CASSQVAGGSGYTF. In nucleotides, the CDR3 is TGTGCCAGCAGCCAAGTTGCAGGGGGCAGTGGCTACACCTTC. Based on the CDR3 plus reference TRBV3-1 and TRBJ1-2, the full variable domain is DTAVSQTPKYLVTQMGNDKSIKCEQNLGHDTMYWYKQDSKKFLKIMFSYNNKELIINETVPNRFSPKSPDKAHLNLHINSLELGDSAVYFCASSQVAGGSGYTFGSGTRLTVV.

In DNA form, the CDR3 reads TGTGCCAGCAGTTCCGGACAGGTCTTAGCCAAAAACATTCAGTACTTC. Translating gives CASSSGQVLAKNIQYF. V gene TRBV28 combines with J gene TRBJ2-4; 7 bases map to TRBD1. Trimming cost V 4 bases and J 0 bases; bases outside gene matches: 6. This CDR3 spans 16 amino acids. Per germline, CDR1 MDHEN and CDR2 SYDVKM.

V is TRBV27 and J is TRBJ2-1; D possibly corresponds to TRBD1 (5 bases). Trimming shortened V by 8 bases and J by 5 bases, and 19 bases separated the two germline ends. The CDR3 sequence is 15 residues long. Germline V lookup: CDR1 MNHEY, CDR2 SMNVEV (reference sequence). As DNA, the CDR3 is TGTGCCAGCTGTCCCCAGGGATCCTATGACAATGAGCAGTTCTTC. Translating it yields CASCPQGSYDNEQFF.

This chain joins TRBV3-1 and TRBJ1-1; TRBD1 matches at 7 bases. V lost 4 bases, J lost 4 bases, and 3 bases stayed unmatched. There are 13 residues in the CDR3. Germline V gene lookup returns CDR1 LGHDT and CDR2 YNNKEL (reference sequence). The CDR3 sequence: CASSRGTVTEAFF. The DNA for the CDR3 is TGTGCCAGCAGCCGAGGGACAGTCACTGAAGCTTTCTTT.

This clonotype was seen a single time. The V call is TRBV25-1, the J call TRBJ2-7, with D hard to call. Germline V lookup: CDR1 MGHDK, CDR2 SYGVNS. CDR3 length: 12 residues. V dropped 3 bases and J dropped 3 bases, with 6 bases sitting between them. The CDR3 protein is CASSENNYEQYF. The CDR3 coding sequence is TGTGCCAGCAGTGAGAACAACTACGAGCAGTACTTC.

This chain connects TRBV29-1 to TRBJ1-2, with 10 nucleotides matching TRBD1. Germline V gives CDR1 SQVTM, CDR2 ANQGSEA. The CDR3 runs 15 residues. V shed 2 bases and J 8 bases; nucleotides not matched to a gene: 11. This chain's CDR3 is CSVEPSGTGAPGYTF. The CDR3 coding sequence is TGCAGCGTTGAACCTTCCGGGACAGGGGCTCCCGGCTACACCTTC.

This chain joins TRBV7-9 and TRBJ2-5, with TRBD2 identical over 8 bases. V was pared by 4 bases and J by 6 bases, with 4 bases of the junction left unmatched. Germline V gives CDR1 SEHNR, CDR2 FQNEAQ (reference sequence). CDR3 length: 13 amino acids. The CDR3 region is CASSSTSEKTQYF. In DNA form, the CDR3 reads TGTGCCAGCAGCTCGACTAGCGAAAAGACCCAGTACTTC. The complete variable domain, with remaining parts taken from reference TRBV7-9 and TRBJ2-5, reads DTGVSQNPRHKITKRGQNVTFRCDPISEHNRLYWYRQTLGQGPEFLTYFQNEAQLEKSRLLSDRFSAERPKGSFSTLEIQRTEQGDSAMYLCASSSTSEKTQYFGPGTRLLVL.

The CDR3 DNA follows: TGTGCCAGCAGTTCCCGATTAGCGGGAGGCTTATACAATGAGCAGTTCTTC. This encodes CASSSRLAGGLYNEQFF. This chain uses TRBV27 with TRBJ2-1, with 10 bases aligning to TRBD2. The CDR3 totals 17 residues. V dropped 4 bases and J dropped 4; count of bases not matched to a gene: 10. From germline, CDR1 is MNHEY and CDR2 SMNVEV (reference sequence).

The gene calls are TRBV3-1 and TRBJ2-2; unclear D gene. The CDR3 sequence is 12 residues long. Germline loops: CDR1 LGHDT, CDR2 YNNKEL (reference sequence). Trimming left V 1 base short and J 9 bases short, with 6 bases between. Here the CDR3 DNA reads TGTGCCAGCAGCCAAGTTGATAGGGAGCTGTTTTTT. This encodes CASSQVDRELFF.

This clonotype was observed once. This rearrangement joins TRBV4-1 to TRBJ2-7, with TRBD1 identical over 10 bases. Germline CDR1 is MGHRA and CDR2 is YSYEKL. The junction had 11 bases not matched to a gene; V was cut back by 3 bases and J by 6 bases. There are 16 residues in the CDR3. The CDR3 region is CASSHRTTGTGAEQYF. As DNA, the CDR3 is TGCGCCAGCAGCCACCGGACTACCGGGACAGGGGCCGAGCAGTACTTC.

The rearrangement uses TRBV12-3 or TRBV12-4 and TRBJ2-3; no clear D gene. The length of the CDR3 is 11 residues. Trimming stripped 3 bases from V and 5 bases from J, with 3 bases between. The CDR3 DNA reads TGTGCCAGCAGTTTTCGAGATACGCAGTATTTT. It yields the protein CASSFRDTQYF.

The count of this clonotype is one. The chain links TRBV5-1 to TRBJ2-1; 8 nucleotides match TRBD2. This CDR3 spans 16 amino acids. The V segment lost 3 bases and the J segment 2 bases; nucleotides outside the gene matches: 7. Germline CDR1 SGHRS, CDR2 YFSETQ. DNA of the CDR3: TGCGCCAGCAGCTCCCTTAGCGGGGCGGCCTACAATGAGCAGTTCTTC. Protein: CASSSLSGAAYNEQFF.

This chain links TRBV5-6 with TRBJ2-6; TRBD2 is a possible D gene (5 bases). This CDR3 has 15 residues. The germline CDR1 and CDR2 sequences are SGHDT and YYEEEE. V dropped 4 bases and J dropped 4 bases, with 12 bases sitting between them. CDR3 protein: CASSPPRAGANVLTF. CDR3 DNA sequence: TGTGCCAGCAGCCCGCCGCGGGCCGGGGCCAACGTCCTGACTTTC. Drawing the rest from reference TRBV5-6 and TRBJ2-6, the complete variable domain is DAGVTQSPTHLIKTRGQQVTLRCSPKSGHDTVSWYQQALGQGPQFIFQYYEEEERQRGNFPDRFSGHQFPNYSSELNVNALLLGDSALYLCASSPPRAGANVLTFGAGSRLTVL.

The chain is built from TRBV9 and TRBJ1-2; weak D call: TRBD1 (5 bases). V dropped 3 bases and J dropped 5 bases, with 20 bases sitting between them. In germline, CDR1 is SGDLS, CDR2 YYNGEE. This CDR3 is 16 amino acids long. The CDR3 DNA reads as TGTGCCAGCAGCGCAGCGGGGGGATCTAGTTGGTATGGCTACACCTTC. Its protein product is CASSAAGGSSWYGYTF.